This TCR beta chain was observed in a study of blood T cell repertoires in COVID-19. In the study overall: The United States, Italy and Spain were the sources of the acute and convalescent COVID-19 samples. PBMCs, B-cell-depleted T cells, or T cells provided the cDNA or gDNA that made up the material.

Study processing details: From reference gene primer amplification, estimates of nucleated cell counts were derived. Sequenced by immunoSEQ multiplex PCR; TCRdb stores in-frame clones only, minus some. For V, J and clone size, that table is used; D and trimming come from the DNA. The table records some 110,000 clones, roughly 88% of them present only once. With 3 bases clipped from V and 4 bases from J, the junction kept 10 bases outside the gene matches. The V gene's germline CDR1 is DFQATT and CDR2 SNEGSKA (reference sequence). The CDR3 length is 16 residues. The sequenced sample consisted of peripheral blood. The rearrangement uses TRBV20-1 and TRBJ2-1; 9 nucleotides align to TRBD2. The clonotype originates from a human donor in a cohort sampled during active COVID-19. CDR3 DNA sequence: TGCAGTGCTAGTAAGAGAGCGACTAGCGGATACAATGAGCAGTTCTTC. Encoded protein: CSASKRATSGYNEQFF.